These 26 T cell receptor beta chains came from one sample sequenced in a study of chemoradiotherapy in HPV16-positive cancers. Clones were read by immunoSEQ multiplex PCR, and TCRdb kept only the in-frame ones, dropping some. There are about 15,000 clones in the sample; more than 60% occur only once, and over 7.5% lies in the top ten. This specimen was acquired from a patient who underwent chemoradiotherapy. The receptors shown here come from a human donor with HPV-associated anogenital cancer.

The chain links TRBV10-1 to TRBJ2-1; the D gene is possibly TRBD2 (6 bases). The germline CDR1 and CDR2 sequences are WNHNN and SYGVQD (reference sequence). Trimming pared 7 bases from V and 0 bases from J, leaving 16 bases between. The CDR3 length is 16 residues. CDR3 loop: CASTQSGVSSYNEQFF. CDR3 coding DNA: TGCGCCAGCACCCAATCGGGGGTCAGCTCCTACAATGAGCAGTTCTTC.

The chain combines TRBV19 with TRBJ2-2, with D possibly being TRBD2 (6 bases). Trimming left V 9 bases short and J 1 base short, with 9 bases between. CDR1 and CDR2 (germline): LNHDA, SQIVND (reference sequence). This CDR3 comprises 13 residues. The CDR3 here is CASGDLNTGELFF. The CDR3, as DNA: TGTGCCAGCGGGGACTTGAACACCGGGGAGCTGTTTTTT.

The J gene is TRBJ2-3, the V gene TRBV28; the D is unclear. Germline CDR1 and CDR2: MDHEN and SYDVKM. The ends were cut back, 8 bases at V and 5 bases at J, with 14 bases in the middle. This CDR3 spans 13 amino acids. The CDR3 loop reads CASSYSVIDTQYF. CDR3 nucleotide sequence: TGTGCCAGCTCGTACAGCGTTATAGATACGCAGTATTTT.

The chain is built from TRBV15 and TRBJ2-7, with 11 bases lining up with TRBD1. Germline CDR1 is LNHNV and CDR2 is YYDKDF (reference sequence). The CDR3 is 17 amino acids. The V gene end was trimmed by 1 base and the J gene end by 4 bases; junction bases not matched to a gene: 9. This CDR3 reads CATSRGLPGTGGYEQYF. The CDR3 DNA follows: TGTGCCACCAGCAGAGGCCTCCCCGGGACAGGGGGTTACGAGCAGTACTTC. The full variable domain, in which reference TRBV15 and TRBJ2-7 provide the parts outside the CDR3, is DAMVIQNPRYQVTQFGKPVTLSCSQTLNHNVMYWYQQKSSQAPKLLFHYYDKDFNNEADTPDNFQSRRPNTSFCFLDIRSPGLGDTAMYLCATSRGLPGTGGYEQYFGPGTRLTVT.

The chain has TRBV6-6 and TRBJ2-7, with 7 bases lining up with TRBD1. Germline CDR1 is MNHNY and CDR2 is SVGAGI (reference sequence). The V gene end was trimmed by 7 bases and the J gene end by 4 bases; junction bases not matched to a gene: 13. This CDR3 spans 15 amino acids. DNA for the CDR3: TGTGCCAGCACTGACCCCACAGGGGATGGATACGAGCAGTACTTC. Protein: CASTDPTGDGYEQYF.

This clone was observed a handful of times. The chain couples TRBV6-1 to TRBJ2-7, with TRBD1 matching over 12 bases. J lost 3 bases, V lost 3 bases, and 3 bases had no gene match. CDR3 length: 15 amino acids. CDR1 is MNHNS, CDR2 SASEGT, per germline. The CDR3 reads CASSEGQGAFYEQYF. In DNA, the CDR3 is TGTGCCAGCAGTGAGGGACAGGGGGCGTTCTACGAGCAGTACTTC.

This clone has a handful of counts. This chain connects TRBV2 to TRBJ1-3; 9 bases map to TRBD1. CDR3 length: 14 amino acids. V gave up 6 bases and J gave up 4 bases; unmatched junction bases: 4. CDR1 and CDR2 from the germline V gene are SNHLY and FYNNEI. The CDR3: CASRGQGGGNTIYF. The DNA for the CDR3 is TGTGCCAGCAGGGGACAGGGAGGGGGAAACACCATATATTTT.

This clone was seen more than once but under ten times. The chain uses TRBV30 and TRBJ2-2, with D hard to call. Germline CDR1 GTSNPN, CDR2 SVGIG (reference sequence). The CDR3 is 16 residues long. Trimming pared 2 bases from V and 6 bases from J, leaving 19 bases between. CDR3 in DNA: TGTGCCTGGAGTAAGGGCCCCTCGGCGGTCGCCGGGGAGCTGTTTTTT. Its protein is CAWSKGPSAVAGELFF. Filled out from reference TRBV30 and TRBJ2-2, the complete variable domain reads SQTIHQWPATLVQPVGSPLSLECTVEGTSNPNLYWYRQAAGRGLQLLFYSVGIGQISSEVPQNLSASRPQDRQFILSSKKLLLSDSGFYLCAWSKGPSAVAGELFFGEGSRLTVL.

V gene TRBV28 combines with J gene TRBJ1-2, with D possibly TRBD1 on 6 matching bases. This CDR3 has 13 residues. CDR1 is MDHEN and CDR2 is SYDVKM in the germline V gene. The ends were cut back, 4 bases at V and 4 bases at J, with 10 bases in the middle. The CDR3 loop is CASSSAGVYGYTF. CDR3 sequence (DNA): TGTGCCAGCAGTTCGGCAGGGGTCTATGGCTACACCTTC.

The V and J genes are TRBV4-1 and TRBJ1-2; D is unresolved. V dropped 4 bases and J dropped 4 bases, with 16 bases sitting between them. The CDR3 runs 15 residues. Germline assignment: CDR1 MGHRA and CDR2 YSYEKL. CDR3 DNA: TGCGCCAGCAGCCCCTTCCCCCCAGGCCCCTATGGCTACACCTTC. This encodes CASSPFPPGPYGYTF.

This rearrangement joins TRBV28 to TRBJ2-3, with 10 bases that match TRBD2. CDR1 and CDR2 (germline): MDHEN, SYDVKM. The length of the CDR3 is 16 residues. With V trimmed by 2 bases and J by 6 bases, 8 bases remained unmatched. The CDR3 spells CASSLGPAGGPDTQYF. The CDR3 nucleotides read TGTGCCAGCAGTTTAGGCCCAGCGGGGGGGCCGGATACGCAGTATTTT.

This clone was seen a few times. In DNA, the CDR3 is TGTGCCAGCAGCCCTGAACCACCGGGACAGGGGAATGAGCAGTTCTTC. Its protein product is CASSPEPPGQGNEQFF. J is TRBJ2-1 and V is TRBV7-3; TRBD1 matches at 10 bases. This CDR3 has 16 amino acids. In germline, CDR1 is SGHTA, CDR2 FQGTGA. V lost 5 bases to trimming and J lost 7 bases; unmatched junction nucleotides: 11.

The chain recombines TRBV10-3 with TRBJ1-1; 12 bases fit TRBD1. The CDR3 covers 16 residues. The junction had 8 bases not matched to a gene; V was cut back by 4 bases and J by 5 bases. Germline CDR1 reads ENHRY; CDR2 reads SYGVKD. CDR3 nucleotide sequence: TGTGCCATCAGTGTTCATTCGGGACAGGGGGCGACTGAAGCTTTCTTT. It is translated as CAISVHSGQGATEAFF.

This clone was seen a handful of times. This chain links TRBV6-5 with TRBJ2-7; D uncertain. V was pared by 4 bases and J by 5 bases, with 9 bases between. Germline CDR1 MNHEY, CDR2 SVGAGI. This CDR3 contains 12 residues. CDR3 amino acids: CASSSTNHEQYF. The CDR3 bases are TGTGCCAGCAGTTCCACGAACCACGAGCAGTACTTC.

V is TRBV5-1 and J is TRBJ2-7; 9 nucleotides align to TRBD1. The germline CDR1 and CDR2 sequences are SGHRS and YFSETQ. J lost 2 bases, V lost 4 bases, and 4 bases had no gene match. CDR3 length: 14 amino acids. This CDR3 reads CASSTGTGTYEQYF. CDR3 nucleotide sequence: TGCGCCAGCAGCACCGGGACAGGGACCTACGAGCAGTACTTC.

This clone was seen more than once but under ten times. V usage is TRBV19 and J usage is TRBJ2-2, with D perhaps matching TRBD1 (6 bases). The V end lost 4 bases, the J end lost 6 bases, and 21 bases lay between the germline ends. The CDR3 spans 17 residues. Germline V gives CDR1 LNHDA, CDR2 SQIVND (reference sequence). CDR3: CASSTRLLGGYPGELFF. In DNA, the CDR3 is TGTGCCAGTAGTACTCGCTTACTAGGGGGTTATCCCGGGGAGCTGTTTTTT.

This clone was recorded only once. The chain links TRBV7-9 to TRBJ1-2; 8 nucleotides line up with TRBD1. In germline, CDR1 is SEHNR, CDR2 FQNEAQ (reference sequence). The CDR3 loop spans 15 amino acids. The V and J ends lost 7 bases and 4 bases, in that order; junction bases with no gene match: 11. CDR3 DNA: TGTGCCAGCACCATATCCGGGACAGGACCCTATGGCTACACCTTC. This encodes CASTISGTGPYGYTF.

The gene calls are TRBV18 and TRBJ1-6; 7 bases are shared with TRBD1. This CDR3 is 15 amino acids long. V lost 0 bases and J lost 6; bases outside the gene matches: 2. Germline assignment: CDR1 KGHSH and CDR2 LQKENI. CDR3 in amino acids: CASSPPGTVNSPLHF. In DNA, the CDR3 is TGTGCCAGCTCACCACCGGGGACAGTTAATTCACCCCTCCACTTT.

The J gene is TRBJ2-3, the V gene TRBV7-3; 9 bases line up with TRBD2. The CDR3 contains 16 residues. The V segment lost 5 bases and the J segment 6 bases; nucleotides outside the gene matches: 12. Germline V gene sequence: CDR1 SGHTA, CDR2 FQGTGA. CDR3 in amino acids: CASSRAGTSRADTQYF. The CDR3 region has the DNA TGTGCCAGCAGCCGTGCCGGGACTAGCAGGGCGGATACGCAGTATTTT.

The chain combines TRBV7-2 with TRBJ1-2; 7 nucleotides line up with TRBD1. The trim removed 5 bases at V and 6 bases at J, leaving 6 bases unmatched. Per germline, CDR1 SGHTA and CDR2 FQGNSA. The CDR3 has 13 amino acids. The CDR3 loop is CASSLRQGNGYTF. The DNA for the CDR3 is TGTGCCAGCAGCCTAAGACAGGGCAATGGCTACACCTTC.

This chain connects TRBV6-1 to TRBJ1-1; D gene uncertain. This CDR3 spans 11 amino acids. Trimming left V 3 bases short and J 6 bases short, with 5 bases between. The germline V gene encodes CDR1 MNHNS and CDR2 SASEGT. This chain's CDR3 is CASSERAEAFF. The CDR3 coding sequence is TGTGCCAGCAGTGAGCGGGCTGAAGCTTTCTTT.

This chain links TRBV4-3 with TRBJ2-1; 10 bases are a match to TRBD1. CDR1 is LGHNA, CDR2 YSLEER, per germline. The CDR3 loop spans 18 amino acids. The junction had 12 bases not matched to a gene; V was cut back by 2 bases and J by 5 bases. The DNA of the CDR3 is TGCGCCAGCAGCCAACTCCACCCCGGGACAGGGGAAGACAATGAGCAGTTCTTC. It yields the protein CASSQLHPGTGEDNEQFF.

The chain uses TRBV5-4 and TRBJ1-2; TRBD1 is a possible D gene (5 bases). V lost 4 bases and J 2 bases, leaving 12 bases between the germline ends. Germline V gene sequence: CDR1 SGHNT, CDR2 YYREEE (reference sequence). This CDR3 has 14 amino acids. In DNA, the CDR3 is TGTGCCAGCAGCCTCTTACAGGCGAACTATGGCTACACCTTC. It translates to CASSLLQANYGYTF.

The CDR3 coding sequence is TGCAGCGTTGAAGTACTAGCGGGGGGATATGATACGCAGTATTTT. The encoded protein is CSVEVLAGGYDTQYF. This rearrangement joins TRBV29-1 to TRBJ2-3, with 12 bases matching TRBD2. From germline, CDR1 is SQVTM and CDR2 ANQGSEA. J lost 6 bases, V lost 1 base, and 5 bases had no gene match. The CDR3 extends over 15 amino acids.

CDR3 protein: CASSFPGQGSTEAFF. CDR3 nucleotides: TGCGCCAGCAGCTTCCCGGGACAGGGAAGCACTGAAGCTTTCTTT. The chain joins TRBV5-1 to TRBJ1-1, with 9 bases fitting TRBD1. The germline gives CDR1 SGHRS, CDR2 YFSETQ. Unmatched junction bases numbered 6, after V lost 2 bases and J lost 4 bases. The CDR3 consists of 15 residues.

The chain has TRBV5-1 and TRBJ1-1; 9 bases are shared with TRBD1. J lost 4 bases, V lost 0 bases, and 7 bases had no gene match. Germline values: CDR1 SGHRS, CDR2 YFSETQ. CDR3 size: 16 residues. CDR3 coding DNA: TGCGCCAGCAGCTTGGCCCGCGGACAGGGGTTCACTGAAGCTTTCTTT. Its translation is CASSLARGQGFTEAFF.